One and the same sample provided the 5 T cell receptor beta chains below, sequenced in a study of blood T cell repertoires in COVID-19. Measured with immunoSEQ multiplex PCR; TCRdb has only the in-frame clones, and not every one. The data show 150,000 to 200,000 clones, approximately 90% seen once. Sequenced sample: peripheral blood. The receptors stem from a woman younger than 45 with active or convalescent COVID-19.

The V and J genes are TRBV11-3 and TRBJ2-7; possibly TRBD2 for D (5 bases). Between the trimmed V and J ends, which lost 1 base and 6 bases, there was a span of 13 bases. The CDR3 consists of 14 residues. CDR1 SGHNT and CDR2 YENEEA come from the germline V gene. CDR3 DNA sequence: TGTGCCAGCAGCTTAGTCCGGGGTTACGGCGAGCAGTACTTC. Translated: CASSLVRGYGEQYF.

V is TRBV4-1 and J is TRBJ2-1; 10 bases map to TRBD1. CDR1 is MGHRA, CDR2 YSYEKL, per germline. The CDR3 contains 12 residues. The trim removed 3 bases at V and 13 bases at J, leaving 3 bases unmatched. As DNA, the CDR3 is TGCGCCAGCAGCCAGGGACAGGGGAACCAGTTCTTC. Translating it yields CASSQGQGNQFF.

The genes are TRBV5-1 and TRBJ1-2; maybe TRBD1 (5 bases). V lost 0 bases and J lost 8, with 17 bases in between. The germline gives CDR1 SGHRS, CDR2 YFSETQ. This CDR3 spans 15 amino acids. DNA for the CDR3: TGCGCCAGCAGCTTGGATGGGGGACTTGTGCAAGGCTACACCTTC. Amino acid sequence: CASSLDGGLVQGYTF.

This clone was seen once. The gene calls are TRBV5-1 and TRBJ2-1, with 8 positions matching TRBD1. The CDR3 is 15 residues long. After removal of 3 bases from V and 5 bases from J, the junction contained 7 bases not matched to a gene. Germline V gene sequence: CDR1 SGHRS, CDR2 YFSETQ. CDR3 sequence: CASSSDRVSHNEQFF. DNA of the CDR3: TGCGCCAGCAGCTCGGACAGGGTCTCGCACAATGAGCAGTTCTTC.

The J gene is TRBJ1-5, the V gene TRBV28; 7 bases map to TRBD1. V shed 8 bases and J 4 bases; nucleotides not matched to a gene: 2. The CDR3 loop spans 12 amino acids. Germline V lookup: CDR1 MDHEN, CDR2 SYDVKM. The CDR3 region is CASRGQNQPQHF. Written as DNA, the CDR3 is TGTGCCAGCCGGGGACAGAATCAGCCCCAGCATTTT.